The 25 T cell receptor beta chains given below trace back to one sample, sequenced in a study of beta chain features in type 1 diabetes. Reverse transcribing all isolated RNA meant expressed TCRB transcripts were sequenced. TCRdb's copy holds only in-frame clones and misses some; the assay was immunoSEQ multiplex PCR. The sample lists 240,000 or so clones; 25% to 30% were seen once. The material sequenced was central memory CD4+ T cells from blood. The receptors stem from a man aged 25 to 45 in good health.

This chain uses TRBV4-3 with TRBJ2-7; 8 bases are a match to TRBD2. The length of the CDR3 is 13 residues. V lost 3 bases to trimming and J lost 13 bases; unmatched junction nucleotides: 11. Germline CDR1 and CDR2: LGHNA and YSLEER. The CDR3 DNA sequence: TGCGCCAGCAGCCATAAGAGGGCGGGAGGCTTCTACTTC. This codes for CASSHKRAGGFYF.

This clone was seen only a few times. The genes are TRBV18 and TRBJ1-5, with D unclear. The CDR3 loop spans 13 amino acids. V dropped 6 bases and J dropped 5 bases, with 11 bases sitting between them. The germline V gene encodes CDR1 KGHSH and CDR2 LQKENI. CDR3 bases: TGTGCCAGCTCCCTGACGTGGGATCAGCCCCAGCATTTT. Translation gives CASSLTWDQPQHF.

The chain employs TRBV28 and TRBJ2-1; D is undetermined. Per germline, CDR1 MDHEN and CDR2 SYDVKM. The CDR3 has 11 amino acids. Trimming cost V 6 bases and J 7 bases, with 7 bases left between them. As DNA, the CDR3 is TGTGCCAGCAGCCCTACTAATGAGCAGTTCTTC. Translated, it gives CASSPTNEQFF.

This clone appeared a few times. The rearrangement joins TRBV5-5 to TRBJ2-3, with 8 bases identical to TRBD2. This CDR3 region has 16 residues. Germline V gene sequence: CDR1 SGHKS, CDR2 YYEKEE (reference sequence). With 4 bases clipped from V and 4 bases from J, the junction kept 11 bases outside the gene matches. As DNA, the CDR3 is TGTGCCAGCAGCCGGAGCAAGCGGGAGTACGCAGATACGCAGTATTTT. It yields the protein CASSRSKREYADTQYF.

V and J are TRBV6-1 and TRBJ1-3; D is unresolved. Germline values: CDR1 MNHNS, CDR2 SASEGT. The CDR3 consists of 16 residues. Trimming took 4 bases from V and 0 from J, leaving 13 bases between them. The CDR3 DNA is TGTGCCAGCAGTGGGACTCCGGCCCTCTCTGGAAACACCATATATTTT. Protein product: CASSGTPALSGNTIYF.

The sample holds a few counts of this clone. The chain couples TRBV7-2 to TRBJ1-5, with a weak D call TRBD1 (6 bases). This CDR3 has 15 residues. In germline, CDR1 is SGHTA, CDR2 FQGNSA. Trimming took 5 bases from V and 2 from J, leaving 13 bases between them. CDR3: CASSPGGLGNQPQHF. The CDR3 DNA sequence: TGTGCCAGCAGCCCTGGGGGGCTTGGCAATCAGCCCCAGCATTTT.

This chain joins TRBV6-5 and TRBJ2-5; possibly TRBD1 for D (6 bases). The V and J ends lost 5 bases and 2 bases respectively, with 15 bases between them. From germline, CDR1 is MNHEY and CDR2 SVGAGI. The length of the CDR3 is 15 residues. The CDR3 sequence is CASSRKGERQETQYF. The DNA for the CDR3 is TGTGCCAGCAGTCGAAAGGGGGAGAGGCAAGAGACCCAGTACTTC.

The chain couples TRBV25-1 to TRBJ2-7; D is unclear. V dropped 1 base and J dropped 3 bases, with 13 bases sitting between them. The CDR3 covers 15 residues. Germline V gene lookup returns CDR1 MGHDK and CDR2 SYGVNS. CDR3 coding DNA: TGTGCCAGCAGTGAATCGTCTAGGGATCACTACGAGCAGTACTTC. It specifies CASSESSRDHYEQYF.

The chain's CDR3 is CASSLGLRDQYF. The CDR3 DNA is TGTGCCAGCAGCTTGGGACTAAGGGACCAGTACTTC. The chain combines TRBV7-2 with TRBJ2-5; the match to TRBD2 covers 7 bases. This CDR3 has 12 residues. Germline CDR1 is SGHTA and CDR2 is FQGNSA. The junction had 5 bases not matched to a gene; V was cut back by 3 bases and J by 10 bases.

CDR3 in DNA: TGTGCCAGCAGTGATCTTGGGTCAGTACGATATACGCAGTATTTT. It codes for CASSDLGSVRYTQYF. This chain links TRBV6-1 with TRBJ2-3, with unresolved D. The CDR3 is 15 amino acids. Deletions cut 3 bases from V and 7 bases from J, with 17 bases between. Germline V gene lookup returns CDR1 MNHNS and CDR2 SASEGT.

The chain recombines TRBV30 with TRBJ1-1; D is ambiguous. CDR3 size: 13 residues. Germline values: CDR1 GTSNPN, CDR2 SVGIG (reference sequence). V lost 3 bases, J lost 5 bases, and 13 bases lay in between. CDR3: CAWRRQARTEAFF. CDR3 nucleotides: TGTGCCTGGAGGCGGCAGGCCCGAACTGAAGCTTTCTTT.

CDR3 amino acids: CASSLNGGWLSEAFF. The CDR3 nucleotides are TGTGCCAGCAGCTTAAACGGGGGGTGGCTCTCTGAAGCTTTCTTT. The genes are TRBV7-2 and TRBJ1-1; TRBD1 might be the D (5 bases). V was trimmed by 2 bases and J by 6 bases, leaving 16 bases between them. CDR3 length equals 15 residues. Per the germline V gene, CDR1 is SGHTA and CDR2 is FQGNSA.

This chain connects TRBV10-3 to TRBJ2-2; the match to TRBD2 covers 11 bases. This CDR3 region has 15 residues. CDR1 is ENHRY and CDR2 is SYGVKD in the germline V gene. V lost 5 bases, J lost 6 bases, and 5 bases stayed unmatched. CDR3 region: CAISKLAGDAGELFF. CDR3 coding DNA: TGTGCCATCAGTAAACTAGCGGGAGACGCCGGGGAGCTGTTTTTT.

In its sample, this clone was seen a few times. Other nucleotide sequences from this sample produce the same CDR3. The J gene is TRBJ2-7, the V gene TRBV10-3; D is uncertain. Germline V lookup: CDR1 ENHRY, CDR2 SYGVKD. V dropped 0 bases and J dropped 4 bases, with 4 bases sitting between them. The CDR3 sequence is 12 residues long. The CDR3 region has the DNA TGTGCCATCAGTGAGTCCTCATACGAGCAGTACTTC. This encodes CAISESSYEQYF.

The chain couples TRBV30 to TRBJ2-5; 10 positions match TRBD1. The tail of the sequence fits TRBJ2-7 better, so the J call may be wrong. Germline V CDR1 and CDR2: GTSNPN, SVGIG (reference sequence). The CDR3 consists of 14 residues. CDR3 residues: CAWSAGQGPSEQYF. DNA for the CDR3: TGTGCCTGGAGTGCGGGACAGGGGCCGAGCGAGCAGTACTTC.

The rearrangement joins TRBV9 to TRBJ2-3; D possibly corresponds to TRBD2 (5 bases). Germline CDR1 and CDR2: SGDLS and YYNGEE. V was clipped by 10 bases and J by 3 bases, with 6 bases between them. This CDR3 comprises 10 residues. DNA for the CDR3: TGTGCCTCGGGAACAGATACGCAGTATTTT. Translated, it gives CASGTDTQYF.

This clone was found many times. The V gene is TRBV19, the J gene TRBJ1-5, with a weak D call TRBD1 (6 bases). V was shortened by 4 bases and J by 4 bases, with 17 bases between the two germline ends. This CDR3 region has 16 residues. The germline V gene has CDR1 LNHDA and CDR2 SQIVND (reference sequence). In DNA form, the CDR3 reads TGTGCCAGTAGTAGTGCCGGGACAATAACTAATCAGCCCCAGCATTTT. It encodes CASSSAGTITNQPQHF.

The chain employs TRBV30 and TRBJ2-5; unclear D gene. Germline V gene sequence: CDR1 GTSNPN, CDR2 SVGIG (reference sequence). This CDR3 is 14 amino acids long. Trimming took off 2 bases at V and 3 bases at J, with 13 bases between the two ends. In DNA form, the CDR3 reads TGTGCCTGGAGTTCGGGTTCCATGAAAGAGACCCAGTACTTC. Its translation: CAWSSGSMKETQYF.

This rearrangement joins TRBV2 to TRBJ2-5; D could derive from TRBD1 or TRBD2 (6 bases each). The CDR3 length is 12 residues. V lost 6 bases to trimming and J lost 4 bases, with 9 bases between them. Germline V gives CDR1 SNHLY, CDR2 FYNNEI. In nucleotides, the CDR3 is TGTGCCAGCAGCCGGGGGCGAGAGACCCAGTACTTC. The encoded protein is CASSRGRETQYF.

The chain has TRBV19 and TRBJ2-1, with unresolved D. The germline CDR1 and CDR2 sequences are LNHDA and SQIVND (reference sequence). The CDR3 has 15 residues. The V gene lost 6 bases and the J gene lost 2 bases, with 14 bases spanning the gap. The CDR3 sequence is CASRYSNLPYNEQFF. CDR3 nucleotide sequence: TGTGCCAGTAGATATAGCAACCTCCCCTACAATGAGCAGTTCTTC.

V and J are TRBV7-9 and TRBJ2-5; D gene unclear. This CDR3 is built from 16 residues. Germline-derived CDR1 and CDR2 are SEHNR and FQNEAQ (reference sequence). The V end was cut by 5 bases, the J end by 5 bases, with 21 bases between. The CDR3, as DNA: TGTGCCAGCAGCCCCGATGGTAGGGCACCTGGGGAGACCCAGTACTTC. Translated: CASSPDGRAPGETQYF.

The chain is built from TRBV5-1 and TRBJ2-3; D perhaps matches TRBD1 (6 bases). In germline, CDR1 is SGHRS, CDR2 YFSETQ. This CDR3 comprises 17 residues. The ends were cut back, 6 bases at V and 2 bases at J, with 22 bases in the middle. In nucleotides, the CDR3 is TGCGCCAGCACGATAAATCCCGGGACACCTTTCACAGATACGCAGTATTTT. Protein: CASTINPGTPFTDTQYF.

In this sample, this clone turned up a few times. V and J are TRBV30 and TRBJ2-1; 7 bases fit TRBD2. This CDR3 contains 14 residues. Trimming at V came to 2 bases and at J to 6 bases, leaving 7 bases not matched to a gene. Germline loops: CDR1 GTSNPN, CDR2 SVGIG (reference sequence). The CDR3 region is CAWSSREHGNEQFF. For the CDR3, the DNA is TGTGCCTGGAGTTCGCGGGAGCACGGCAATGAGCAGTTCTTC.

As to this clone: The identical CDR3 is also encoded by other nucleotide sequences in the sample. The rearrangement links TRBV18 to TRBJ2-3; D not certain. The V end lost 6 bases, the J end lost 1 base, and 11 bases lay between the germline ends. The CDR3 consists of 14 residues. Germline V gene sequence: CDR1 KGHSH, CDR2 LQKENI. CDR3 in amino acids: CASSPPTRTDTQYF. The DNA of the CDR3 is TGTGCCAGCTCCCCTCCGACACGCACAGATACGCAGTATTTT.

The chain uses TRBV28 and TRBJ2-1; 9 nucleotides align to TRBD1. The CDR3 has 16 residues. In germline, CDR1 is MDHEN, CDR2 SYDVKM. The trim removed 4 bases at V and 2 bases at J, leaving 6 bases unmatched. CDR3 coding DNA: TGTGCCAGCAGTTCCTCCGGGACAGGGACCTACAATGAGCAGTTCTTC. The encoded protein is CASSSSGTGTYNEQFF.